These 6 T cell receptor beta chains originate from one sample sequenced in a study of T cell changes during pregnancy in multiple sclerosis. This table comes from immunoSEQ multiplex PCR, and its TCRdb copy is limited to in-frame clones, with some not included. The table includes around 44,000 clones, around 89% detected once. This material consisted of CD4+ T cells from peripheral blood mononuclear cells, taken in the second trimester of pregnancy. The receptors here all came from a female donor with multiple sclerosis, enrolled in a pregnancy study.

Here the CDR3 DNA reads TGCGCCAGCAGCCAAAAAGTGACAGGCGGTATCCAAAATCAGCCCCAGCATTTT. Its translation is CASSQKVTGGIQNQPQHF. V gene TRBV4-1 combines with J gene TRBJ1-5; possibly TRBD1 for D (6 bases). V gave up 2 bases and J gave up 4 bases, with 21 bases separating them. The CDR3 covers 18 residues. CDR1 MGHRA and CDR2 YSYEKL come from the germline V gene.

CDR3 DNA: TGTGCCAGTGGGACAGGGGGCCCGGGCTCCTACAATGAGCAGTTCTTC. As protein: CASGTGGPGSYNEQFF. This rearrangement joins TRBV19 to TRBJ2-1, with 12 bases lining up with TRBD1. Trimming at V came to 8 bases and at J to 0 bases, leaving 5 bases not matched to a gene. The CDR3 has 16 amino acids. CDR1 is LNHDA, CDR2 SQIVND, per germline (reference sequence). Complete variable domain (other parts from reference TRBV19 and TRBJ2-1): DGGITQSPKYLFRKEGQNVTLSCEQNLNHDAMYWYRQDPGQGLRLIYYSQIVNDFQKGDIAEGYSVSREKKESFPLTVTSAQKNPTAFYLCASGTGGPGSYNEQFFGPGTRLTVL.

The chain recombines TRBV19 with TRBJ2-7; 7 bases are shared with TRBD2. The junction had 19 bases not matched to a gene; V was cut back by 7 bases and J by 4 bases. From germline, CDR1 is LNHDA and CDR2 SQIVND (reference sequence). This CDR3 is built from 17 residues. CDR3 in DNA: TGTGCCAGTAAAAGCCCCCGGGCCCTAGCGGAGCTGTACGAGCAGTACTTC. It codes for CASKSPRALAELYEQYF.

The genes are TRBV27 and TRBJ2-1, with TRBD2 identical over 13 bases. After removal of 3 bases from V and 3 bases from J, the junction contained 8 bases not matched to a gene. This CDR3 region has 18 residues. Germline V gives CDR1 MNHEY, CDR2 SMNVEV (reference sequence). CDR3 coding DNA: TGTGCCAGCAGTTTCTATCGACTAGCGGGAGGTAACTACAATGAGCAGTTCTTC. This translates into CASSFYRLAGGNYNEQFF.

This rearrangement joins TRBV9 to TRBJ2-7, with no clear D. This CDR3 spans 13 amino acids. Germline V CDR1 and CDR2: SGDLS, YYNGEE. V was shortened by 6 bases and J by 0 bases, with 10 bases between the two germline ends. The CDR3 DNA reads TGTGCCAGCATCCACTATAGCTCCTACGAGCAGTACTTC. This gives the protein CASIHYSSYEQYF.

The chain employs TRBV19 and TRBJ2-1; 7 bases fit TRBD1. This CDR3 is built from 13 residues. The V and J ends lost 4 bases and 7 bases, in that order; junction bases with no gene match: 4. The germline V gene has CDR1 LNHDA and CDR2 SQIVND (reference sequence). CDR3 bases: TGTGCCAGTAGTACGTACAGGGGAAATGAGCAGTTCTTC. Protein: CASSTYRGNEQFF.